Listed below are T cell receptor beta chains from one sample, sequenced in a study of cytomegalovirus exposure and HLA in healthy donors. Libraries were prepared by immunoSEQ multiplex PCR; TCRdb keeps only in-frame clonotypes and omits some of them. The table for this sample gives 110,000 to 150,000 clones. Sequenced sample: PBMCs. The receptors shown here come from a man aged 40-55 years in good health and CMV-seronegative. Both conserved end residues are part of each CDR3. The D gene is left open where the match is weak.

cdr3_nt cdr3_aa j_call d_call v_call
TGTGCCAGCAGCCGTGGACTAGCGCAAGAGACCCAGTACTTC CASSRGLAQETQYF TRBJ2-5 TRBD2 TRBV7-2
TGCGCCAGCAGCTTGGACTTAGGGGGTGTAACGCAGTATTTT CASSLDLGGVTQYF TRBJ2-3 NA TRBV5-1
TGTGCCAGTAGTATATGGAGGGTCGGTGGCTACGAGCAGTACTTC CASSIWRVGGYEQYF TRBJ2-7 NA TRBV19
TGTGCCAGCAGCTTATTCGATAGCGGGGGGTTTAAGAACACCGGGGAGCTGTTTTTT CASSLFDSGGFKNTGELFF TRBJ2-2 TRBD2 TRBV7-8
TGTGCCAGCAGTCCTAGCGGGGGGACCATCTACGAGCAGTACTTC CASSPSGGTIYEQYF TRBJ2-7 TRBD2 TRBV7-3
TGTGCCAGCAGCTTAAGACCCAGGGACCAAGAGACCCAGTACTTC CASSLRPRDQETQYF TRBJ2-5 NA TRBV7-9
TGTGCCAGCTCACCAGGACAAGACTATGGCTACACCTTC CASSPGQDYGYTF TRBJ1-2 NA TRBV18
TGTGCCAGCAGTTTATCGGGGACTAGGGAATCCGGGGAGCTGTTTTTT CASSLSGTRESGELFF TRBJ2-2 TRBD2 TRBV27
TGTGCCAGCAGCTTGCAAGGACAGCGCCAAGAGACCCAGTACTTC CASSLQGQRQETQYF TRBJ2-5 NA TRBV5-4
TGTGCCAGCAGTGATCTGGGCATGTCTGAAGCTTTCTTT CASSDLGMSEAFF TRBJ1-1 NA TRBV25-1
TGTGCCATCAGTGGGGCCATCGGAGGGGATACGCAGTATTTT CAISGAIGGDTQYF TRBJ2-3 NA TRBV10-3
TGTGCCAGCAGCTTACAGCGGAACACTGAAGCTTTCTTT CASSLQRNTEAFF TRBJ1-1 NA TRBV11-2
TGTGCCAGCAGCCCACAGGTGAACTATGGCTACACCTTC CASSPQVNYGYTF TRBJ1-2 NA TRBV14
TGTGCCAGCAGGAGGACTAGCGGAAACACCGGGGAGCTGTTTTTT CASRRTSGNTGELFF TRBJ2-2 TRBD2 TRBV6-6
TGCGCCAGCAGTGAGTCGGGGGGCTACGAGCAGTACTTC CASSESGGYEQYF TRBJ2-7 NA TRBV10-1
TGCGCCAGCAGCTTGGGACAGATGGAGACCCAGTACTTC CASSLGQMETQYF TRBJ2-5 NA TRBV5-1